The 28 T cell receptor beta chains reported below all come from one sample, sequenced in a study of blood T cell repertoires in COVID-19. Some clones are missing from TCRdb's copy, which holds only in-frame ones; the method was immunoSEQ multiplex PCR. The sample gives about 200,000 clones, 80% to 95% of which show up once; about 0.54% is in the top ten. Sequencing was performed on peripheral blood. Every receptor here comes from a man aged 45-65 years with acute or convalescent COVID-19.

The V gene is TRBV3-1 (or the pseudogene TRBV3-2), the J gene TRBJ1-4; no definite D call. Germline CDR1 reads LGHDT; CDR2 reads YNNKEL (reference sequence). CDR3 size: 11 residues. The V end lost 4 bases, the J end lost 13 bases, and 10 bases lay between the germline ends. CDR3 sequence: CASSRGGPLFF. The CDR3, as DNA: TGTGCCAGCAGCCGTGGAGGACCACTGTTTTTT.

CDR3 nucleotides: TGTGCCAGCAGAACTGAGCGGGGGGGAGCCGGGGAGCTGTTTTTT. It codes for CASRTERGGAGELFF. This sequence joins TRBV28 and TRBJ2-2; TRBD2 matches 10 bases. Per germline, CDR1 MDHEN and CDR2 SYDVKM. CDR3 length equals 15 residues. V trimming: 6 bases; J trimming: 6 bases; junction bases outside the gene matches: 7.

This clone was seen once. V usage is TRBV18 and J usage is TRBJ2-7; 10 positions agree with TRBD1. This CDR3 comprises 17 residues. The germline CDR1 and CDR2 sequences are KGHSH and LQKENI. J lost 2 bases, V lost 1 base, and 8 bases had no gene match. The CDR3 DNA is TGTGCCAGCTCACCACGGGCACCGGGACAGGGGACCTACGAGCAGTACTTC. This codes for CASSPRAPGQGTYEQYF.

CDR3 amino acids: CASSLQLAGTGELFF. CDR3 DNA sequence: TGTGCCAGCAGCTTACAACTAGCGGGGACCGGGGAGCTGTTTTTT. The V and J genes are TRBV7-8 and TRBJ2-2, with TRBD2 matching over 10 bases. Germline lookup yields CDR1 SGHVS and CDR2 FQNEAQ. The CDR3 has 15 residues. J lost 5 bases, V lost 2 bases, and 2 bases had no gene match.

This clone was seen just once. V gene TRBV28 combines with J gene TRBJ1-3; no clear D. The V gene lost 6 bases and the J gene lost 6 bases, with 6 bases spanning the gap. The CDR3 consists of 11 residues. Per germline, CDR1 MDHEN and CDR2 SYDVKM. The CDR3 reads CASSSLNTIYF. The CDR3 region has the DNA TGTGCCAGCAGCAGTTTAAACACCATATATTTT. Full variable domain (outside the CDR3, taken from reference TRBV28 and TRBJ1-3): DVKVTQSSRYLVKRTGEKVFLECVQDMDHENMFWYRQDPGLGLRLIYFSYDVKMKEKGDIPEGYSVSREKKERFSLILESASTNQTSMYLCASSSLNTIYFGEGSWLTVV.

The J gene is TRBJ1-5, the V gene TRBV19; D gene uncertain. The CDR3 extends over 13 amino acids. With 8 bases removed from V and 0 bases from J, the gap between germline ends came to 8 bases. CDR1 and CDR2 (germline): LNHDA, SQIVND (reference sequence). CDR3 coding DNA: TGTGCCAGTGGGCAGTTTAGCAATCAGCCCCAGCATTTT. It yields the protein CASGQFSNQPQHF.

The V call is TRBV7-9, the J call TRBJ1-2; D is possibly TRBD1 (5 bases). The CDR3 sequence is 14 residues long. The V gene's germline CDR1 is SEHNR and CDR2 FQNEAQ (reference sequence). Between the trimmed V and J ends, which lost 1 base and 6 bases, there was a span of 12 bases. CDR3 DNA sequence: TGTGCCAGCAGCTTAGAGGCAGGGTGGAATGGCTACACCTTC. It encodes CASSLEAGWNGYTF.

There are a few counts of this clone. The genes are TRBV18 and TRBJ1-4, with 8 nucleotides matching TRBD1. The CDR3 runs to 15 residues. Looked up from germline, CDR1 is KGHSH and CDR2 is LQKENI. J was trimmed by 4 bases and V by 3 bases; bases with no gene match: 4. The CDR3 sequence is CASSPGQGGNEKLFF. The CDR3 bases are TGTGCCAGCTCACCCGGACAGGGAGGTAATGAAAAACTGTTTTTT. Filled out from reference TRBV18 and TRBJ1-4, the complete variable domain reads NAGVMQNPRHLVRRRGQEARLRCSPMKGHSHVYWYRQLPEEGLKFMVYLQKENIIDESGMPKERFSAEFPKEGPSILRIQQVVRGDSAAYFCASSPGQGGNEKLFFGSGTQLSVL.

V is TRBV19 and J is TRBJ2-3; TRBD1 matches 7 bases. Germline V CDR1 and CDR2: LNHDA, SQIVND (reference sequence). The length of the CDR3 is 14 residues. Unmatched junction bases numbered 2, after V lost 3 bases and J lost 2 bases. In DNA form, the CDR3 reads TGTGCCAGTAGTATGGGACAGCCCACAGATACGCAGTATTTT. Amino acid sequence: CASSMGQPTDTQYF.

The chain combines TRBV28 with TRBJ1-2; D is unclear. This CDR3 is built from 13 residues. Germline V gene sequence: CDR1 MDHEN, CDR2 SYDVKM. V was pared by 1 base and J by 1 base, with 4 bases between. The CDR3 loop reads CASSLSGNYGYTF. The CDR3 DNA reads TGTGCCAGCAGTTTATCGGGTAACTATGGCTACACCTTC.

This clone has a handful of counts. The chain links TRBV4-2 to TRBJ1-5, with D tentatively TRBD1 (6 bases). The CDR3 contains 15 residues. Germline CDR1 is LGHNA and CDR2 is YNFKEQ. V lost 0 bases to trimming and J lost 7 bases, with 13 bases between them. CDR3 sequence: CASSQDPRQGQPQHF. Written as DNA, the CDR3 is TGTGCCAGCAGCCAAGATCCACGTCAGGGGCAGCCCCAGCATTTT.

V and J are TRBV7-9 and TRBJ2-1; 10 bases line up with TRBD2. The CDR3 contains 18 residues. Germline CDR1 and CDR2: SEHNR and FQNEAQ (reference sequence). The junction had 11 bases not matched to a gene; V was cut back by 1 base and J by 5 bases. CDR3 bases: TGTGCCAGCAGCTTAGTCCCCGCGGGACTAGCGTTCGACAATGAGCAGTTCTTC. It encodes CASSLVPAGLAFDNEQFF. Based on the CDR3 plus reference TRBV7-9 and TRBJ2-1, the full variable domain is DTGVSQNPRHKITKRGQNVTFRCDPISEHNRLYWYRQTLGQGPEFLTYFQNEAQLEKSRLLSDRFSAERPKGSFSTLEIQRTEQGDSAMYLCASSLVPAGLAFDNEQFFGPGTRLTVL.

V usage is TRBV6-5 and J usage is TRBJ2-5, with D tentatively TRBD1 (7 bases). The CDR3 runs 14 residues. Germline CDR1 reads MNHEY; CDR2 reads SVGAGI. V was clipped by 0 bases and J by 5 bases, with 10 bases between them. DNA for the CDR3: TGTGCCAGCAGTTACTCGACAGGGAGGGAGACCCAGTACTTC. It yields the protein CASSYSTGRETQYF.

This rearrangement joins TRBV7-9 to TRBJ2-1, with D tentatively TRBD1 (6 bases). CDR1 is SEHNR and CDR2 is FQNEAQ in the germline V gene (reference sequence). The V end lost 6 bases, the J end lost 3 bases, and 9 bases lay between the germline ends. This CDR3 comprises 13 residues. CDR3 loop: CASSQDSYNEQFF. The CDR3, as DNA: TGTGCCAGCAGTCAGGACAGCTACAATGAGCAGTTCTTC.

V and J are TRBV7-2 and TRBJ1-3; D gene unclear. There are 15 residues in the CDR3. CDR1 SGHTA and CDR2 FQGNSA come from the germline V gene. Trimming left V 3 bases short and J 0 bases short, with 9 bases between. The CDR3 protein is CASSFPEHSGNTIYF. CDR3 DNA: TGTGCCAGCAGCTTCCCTGAACACTCTGGAAACACCATATATTTT.

In DNA, the CDR3 is TGTGCCAGCAAGACAGGGAATCAGCCCCAGCATTTT. Translated: CASKTGNQPQHF. The chain couples TRBV2 to TRBJ1-5; 7 nucleotides align to TRBD1. J was trimmed by 4 bases and V by 7 bases; bases with no gene match: 1. The CDR3 extends over 12 amino acids. Germline V gives CDR1 SNHLY, CDR2 FYNNEI.

The rearrangement links TRBV7-9 to TRBJ2-7, with D unclear. V lost 2 bases and J lost 5, with 7 bases in between. Per the germline V gene, CDR1 is SEHNR and CDR2 is FQNEAQ (reference sequence). The CDR3 is made up of 12 amino acids. The CDR3 region has the DNA TGTGCCAGCAGCTTAAAGAGGAACGAGCAGTACTTC. Translating it yields CASSLKRNEQYF.

The V and J genes are TRBV4-1 and TRBJ1-6, with TRBD1 as a possible D gene (6 bases). The CDR3 runs to 15 residues. V dropped 4 bases and J dropped 10 bases, with 17 bases sitting between them. Germline CDR1 MGHRA, CDR2 YSYEKL. DNA for the CDR3: TGCGCCAGCAGCCGGGACATGAGGGAATTCTCACCCCTCCACTTT. Translated, it gives CASSRDMREFSPLHF.

The chain is built from TRBV30 and TRBJ1-3; possibly TRBD1 for D (5 bases). The CDR3 consists of 15 residues. V was cut by 2 bases and J by 1 base, with 12 bases left in between. Germline assignment: CDR1 GTSNPN and CDR2 SVGIG (reference sequence). CDR3 residues: CAWSPGTRSGNTIYF. CDR3 coding DNA: TGTGCCTGGAGTCCCGGGACTCGGTCTGGAAACACCATATATTTT.

V gene TRBV5-8 combines with J gene TRBJ1-2; D is possibly TRBD1 (6 bases). Germline lookup yields CDR1 SGHTS and CDR2 YDEGEE. Between the trimmed V and J ends, which lost 2 bases and 6 bases, there was a span of 20 bases. The CDR3 runs 16 residues. The chain's CDR3 is CASSLDIGRGIHGYTF. DNA for the CDR3: TGTGCCAGCAGCTTAGATATCGGCAGGGGAATCCATGGCTACACCTTC.

The chain links TRBV9 to TRBJ2-1, with 10 nucleotides matching TRBD2. Germline V CDR1 and CDR2: SGDLS, YYNGEE. V dropped 3 bases and J dropped 8; count of bases not matched to a gene: 11. The CDR3 loop spans 16 amino acids. The CDR3 loop is CASSAKLAGVRDEQFF. The CDR3, as DNA: TGTGCCAGCAGCGCGAAGCTAGCGGGAGTACGAGATGAGCAGTTCTTC.

The rearrangement joins TRBV28 to TRBJ2-3; the match to TRBD2 covers 13 bases. This CDR3 has 20 amino acids. Germline values: CDR1 MDHEN, CDR2 SYDVKM. V trimming: 3 bases; J trimming: 2 bases; junction bases outside the gene matches: 14. CDR3 region: CASSFRTGGGLAGSTDTQYF. CDR3 coding DNA: TGTGCCAGCAGTTTTCGGACAGGGGGGGGACTAGCGGGATCCACAGATACGCAGTATTTT.

The table lists this clone with a count of one. The chain has TRBV28 and TRBJ1-5, with D maybe TRBD1 (6 bases). Trimming cost V 7 bases and J 5 bases, with 12 bases left between them. There are 13 residues in the CDR3. The germline V gene encodes CDR1 MDHEN and CDR2 SYDVKM. This CDR3 is CASIPQGYQPQHF. The CDR3 coding sequence is TGTGCCAGCATCCCCCAGGGGTATCAGCCCCAGCATTTT.

J is TRBJ2-1 and V is TRBV28; 10 bases are a match to TRBD2. Germline V gene lookup returns CDR1 MDHEN and CDR2 SYDVKM. This CDR3 comprises 16 residues. The junction had 6 bases not matched to a gene; V was cut back by 5 bases and J by 2 bases. The CDR3 nucleotides read TGTGCCAGCAGTGAAACTAGCGGGAAGACCTACAATGAGCAGTTCTTC. This encodes CASSETSGKTYNEQFF.

This rearrangement joins TRBV7-9 to TRBJ1-4, with D uncertain. CDR3 length equals 16 residues. V lost 1 base and J lost 0, with 9 bases in between. CDR1 and CDR2 (germline): SEHNR, FQNEAQ (reference sequence). The CDR3 nucleotides are TGTGCCAGCAGCTTAGGCGAGGGATCAACTAATGAAAAACTGTTTTTT. It is translated as CASSLGEGSTNEKLFF. Filled out from reference TRBV7-9 and TRBJ1-4, the complete variable domain reads DTGVSQNPRHKITKRGQNVTFRCDPISEHNRLYWYRQTLGQGPEFLTYFQNEAQLEKSRLLSDRFSAERPKGSFSTLEIQRTEQGDSAMYLCASSLGEGSTNEKLFFGSGTQLSVL.

The gene calls are TRBV5-1 and TRBJ2-5; TRBD2 aligns across 8 bases. V was pared by 5 bases and J by 4 bases, with 10 bases of the junction left unmatched. The CDR3 is 15 residues long. Germline CDR1 SGHRS, CDR2 YFSETQ. Here the CDR3 reads CASRGSGMGGETQYF. CDR3 bases: TGCGCCAGCAGGGGTAGCGGGATGGGCGGAGAGACCCAGTACTTC.

The rearrangement joins TRBV19 to TRBJ2-5; perhaps TRBD2 as D (5 bases). The CDR3 covers 13 residues. Trimming took 6 bases from V and 5 from J, leaving 13 bases between them. Per germline, CDR1 LNHDA and CDR2 SQIVND (reference sequence). As DNA, the CDR3 is TGTGCCAGTAGACCCGGGATGGAGGAGACCCAGTACTTC. Its translation is CASRPGMEETQYF.

This chain links TRBV10-3 with TRBJ2-5; D not resolved. This CDR3 is built from 12 residues. Trimming took off 6 bases at V and 0 bases at J, with 5 bases between the two ends. The germline CDR1 and CDR2 sequences are ENHRY and SYGVKD. CDR3 bases: TGTGCCATCAGCCCGGACCAAGAGACCCAGTACTTC. Protein: CAISPDQETQYF.